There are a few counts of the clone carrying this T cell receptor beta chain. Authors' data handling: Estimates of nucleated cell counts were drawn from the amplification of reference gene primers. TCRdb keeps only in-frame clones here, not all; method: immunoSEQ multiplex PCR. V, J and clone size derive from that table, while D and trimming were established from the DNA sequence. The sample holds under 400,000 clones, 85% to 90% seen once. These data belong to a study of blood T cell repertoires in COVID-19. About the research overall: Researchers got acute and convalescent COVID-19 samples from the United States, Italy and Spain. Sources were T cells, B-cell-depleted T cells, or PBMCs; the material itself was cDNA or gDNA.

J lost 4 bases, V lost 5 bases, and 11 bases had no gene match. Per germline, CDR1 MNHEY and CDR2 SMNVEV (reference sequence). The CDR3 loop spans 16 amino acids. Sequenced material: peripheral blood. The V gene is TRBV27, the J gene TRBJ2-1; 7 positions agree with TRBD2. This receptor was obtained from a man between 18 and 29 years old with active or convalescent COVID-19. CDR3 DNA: TGTGCCAGCAGTCCCTATTTGGGCGGGGGTTACAATGAGCAGTTCTTC. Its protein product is CASSPYLGGGYNEQFF.